The rows below give T cell receptor beta chains drawn from one sample of a study of T cells in Graves' hyperthyroidism and ophthalmopathy. TCRdb ran MiXCR on the multiplex PCR reads and lists one entry per CDR3 protein. The data hold 350,000 to 450,000 distinct CDR3 sequences, with more than 13% observed a single time. Sequenced input: blood. Receptors were obtained from a man aged 50 to 60 with Graves' ophthalmopathy. Both conserved end residues are part of each CDR3. The D gene is left open where the match is weak. Size values are once, few and many counts, or a class for expanded clones, and some rows have none.

d_call: NA
clone_size: NA
v_call: TRBV7-3
j_call: TRBJ1-2
cdr3_nt: TGTGCCAGCAGCGTAATGTCAGAAACGCCTTATGGCTACACCTTC
cdr3_aa: CASSVMSETPYGYTF

d_call: NA
clone_size: many
v_call: TRBV6-1
j_call: TRBJ2-2
cdr3_nt: TGTGCCAGCAGTGAATTGACCACCGGGGAGCTGTTTTTT
cdr3_aa: CASSELTTGELFF

d_call: TRBD1
clone_size: many
v_call: TRBV30
j_call: TRBJ1-1
cdr3_nt: TGTGCCTGGAGACCTAAACCGGGACAGGCCTTACGACCAACTGAAGCTTTCTTT
cdr3_aa: CAWRPKPGQALRPTEAFF

d_call: TRBD2
clone_size: NA
v_call: TRBV5-1
j_call: TRBJ2-1
cdr3_nt: TGCGCCAGCAGCTTGGAAGGGACTAGCGGGAGGGGCGATGAGCAGTTCTTC
cdr3_aa: CASSLEGTSGRGDEQFF

d_call: NA
clone_size: many
v_call: TRBV12-3/TRBV12-4
j_call: TRBJ1-1
cdr3_nt: TGTGCCAGCAGTTTAGGAGTTATGAACACTGAAGCTTTCTTT
cdr3_aa: CASSLGVMNTEAFF

d_call: TRBD1
clone_size: NA
v_call: TRBV11-2
j_call: TRBJ2-3
cdr3_nt: TGTGCCAGCAGCTTATGGAGGACAGGGGGCACAGATACGCAGTATTTT
cdr3_aa: CASSLWRTGGTDTQYF

d_call: NA
clone_size: many
v_call: TRBV27
j_call: TRBJ1-5
cdr3_nt: TGTGCCAGCAGTTTACGGACCCACAATCAGCCCCAGCATTTT
cdr3_aa: CASSLRTHNQPQHF

d_call: TRBD1
clone_size: many
v_call: TRBV24-1
j_call: TRBJ2-7
cdr3_nt: TGTGCCACCAGTGAATCCGGGACAGGGAGTGACGAGCAGTACTTC
cdr3_aa: CATSESGTGSDEQYF

d_call: NA
clone_size: few
v_call: TRBV29-1
j_call: TRBJ2-2
cdr3_nt: TGCAGCGTACCAGCGAACACCGGGGAGCTGTTTTTT
cdr3_aa: CSVPANTGELFF

d_call: NA
clone_size: many
v_call: TRBV7-6
j_call: TRBJ2-7
cdr3_nt: TGTGCCAGCAGCTCGGATGGTGGGGGCTACGAGCAGTACTTC
cdr3_aa: CASSSDGGGYEQYF

d_call: NA
clone_size: many
v_call: TRBV27
j_call: TRBJ2-5
cdr3_nt: TGTGCCAGCAGTTTCTCTGGGAATCAAGAGACCCAGTACTTC
cdr3_aa: CASSFSGNQETQYF

d_call: NA
clone_size: NA
v_call: TRBV28
j_call: TRBJ2-1
cdr3_nt: TGTGCCAGCAGAGCCGTTGGACGGCCAGCTACGTTCTTC
cdr3_aa: CASRAVGRPATFF

d_call: NA
clone_size: many
v_call: TRBV3-1
j_call: TRBJ2-5
cdr3_nt: TGTGCCAGCAGCCCCACCGGGAGTACAGACCAAGAGACCCAGTACTTC
cdr3_aa: CASSPTGSTDQETQYF

d_call: NA
clone_size: NA
v_call: TRBV7-9
j_call: TRBJ2-1
cdr3_nt: TGTGCCAGCAGCTTAAAGCCCGGACAGAGCTCCTACAATGAGCAGTTCTTC
cdr3_aa: CASSLKPGQSSYNEQFF

d_call: NA
clone_size: many
v_call: TRBV20-1
j_call: TRBJ1-5
cdr3_nt: TGCAGTGCTAACGGGGGGCGGAATCAGCCCCAGCATTTT
cdr3_aa: CSANGGRNQPQHF

d_call: NA
clone_size: few
v_call: TRBV20-1
j_call: TRBJ2-3
cdr3_nt: TGCAGTACTCAACCGGGGGCGGTTAGAGATACGCAGTATTTT
cdr3_aa: CSTQPGAVRDTQYF

d_call: TRBD1
clone_size: NA
v_call: TRBV16
j_call: TRBJ2-1
cdr3_nt: TGTGCCAGCAGCCAATCAATGGACAGGGGGTATCTGTTCTTC
cdr3_aa: CASSQSMDRGYLFF

d_call: NA
clone_size: few
v_call: TRBV7-9
j_call: TRBJ2-1
cdr3_nt: TGTGCCAGCAGCTCACCACCCGTCGGGGGATTTTACAATGAGCAGTTCTTC
cdr3_aa: CASSSPPVGGFYNEQFF

d_call: NA
clone_size: many
v_call: TRBV3-1
j_call: TRBJ2-1
cdr3_nt: TGTGCCAGCAGCCAAACCGGGAATGAGCAGTTCTTC
cdr3_aa: CASSQTGNEQFF

d_call: TRBD2
clone_size: NA
v_call: TRBV10-3
j_call: TRBJ2-2
cdr3_nt: TGTGCCATCAGGGGACTAGTCACCGGGGAGCTGTTTTTT
cdr3_aa: CAIRGLVTGELFF

d_call: TRBD1
clone_size: few
v_call: TRBV9
j_call: TRBJ2-5
cdr3_nt: TGTGCCAGCAGCGTAGAGGACAGGACACAAGAGACCCAGTACTTC
cdr3_aa: CASSVEDRTQETQYF

d_call: NA
clone_size: many
v_call: TRBV29-1
j_call: TRBJ2-3
cdr3_nt: TGCAGCGTTGATTATCTAGATACGCAGTATTTT
cdr3_aa: CSVDYLDTQYF

d_call: TRBD1
clone_size: many
v_call: TRBV20-1
j_call: TRBJ2-1
cdr3_nt: TGCAGTGCTAGAGCGACAGGGGGCGAGCAGTTCTTC
cdr3_aa: CSARATGGEQFF

d_call: NA
clone_size: NA
v_call: TRBV25-1
j_call: TRBJ2-5
cdr3_nt: TGTGCCAGCAGTGATAGGCTAGGGAACGTAGGCCAAGAGACCCAGTACTTC
cdr3_aa: CASSDRLGNVGQETQYF

d_call: NA
clone_size: many
v_call: TRBV10-3
j_call: TRBJ1-1
cdr3_nt: TGTGCCATCAGTGAGTACTCCACTGAAGCTTTCTTT
cdr3_aa: CAISEYSTEAFF

d_call: NA
clone_size: many
v_call: TRBV7-8
j_call: TRBJ2-3
cdr3_nt: TGTGCCAGCAGCTTTCGTTGGGAGCGGCACCTCCCGAATACGCAGTATTTT
cdr3_aa: CASSFRWERHLPNTQYF

d_call: TRBD1
clone_size: many
v_call: TRBV10-3
j_call: TRBJ1-2
cdr3_nt: TGTGCCATCAAGTCAGGGGGCGAAGGCTATGGCTACACCTTC
cdr3_aa: CAIKSGGEGYGYTF